This is a list of T cell receptor beta chains from one sample in a study of blood T cell repertoires in COVID-19. Method: immunoSEQ multiplex PCR; TCRdb's copy keeps in-frame clones and lacks some. The data hold around 60,000 clones, with around 67% observed a single time. The sample consisted of peripheral blood. These receptors came from a woman in her forties or fifties with active or convalescent COVID-19. Each CDR3 is given with its conserved first and last residue. A D gene is named only where the DNA matches it firmly. Size tells how often a clone was seen (once, few, many) or the class of an expanded clone, and some rows leave it out.

clone_size: NA; j_call: TRBJ2-7; d_call: TRBD1; v_call: TRBV30; cdr3_aa: CAWRATGGRYEQYF; cdr3_nt: TGTGCCTGGAGAGCTACAGGGGGCAGGTACGAGCAGTACTTC
clone_size: NA; j_call: TRBJ2-3; d_call: TRBD2; v_call: TRBV2; cdr3_aa: CASRDYVAGDTDTQYF; cdr3_nt: TGTGCCAGCAGGGATTACGTAGCGGGGGACACAGATACGCAGTATTTT
clone_size: NA; j_call: TRBJ2-1; d_call: NA; v_call: TRBV4-1; cdr3_aa: CASSQDPGGSYNEQFF; cdr3_nt: TGCGCCAGCAGCCAAGATCCCGGGGGTTCCTACAATGAGCAGTTCTTC
clone_size: NA; j_call: TRBJ2-5; d_call: NA; v_call: TRBV28; cdr3_aa: CATSRLLETQYF; cdr3_nt: TGTGCCACCTCACGACTACTAGAGACCCAGTACTTC
clone_size: few; j_call: TRBJ2-7; d_call: TRBD1; v_call: TRBV11-2; cdr3_aa: CASSLERGTGPYEQYF; cdr3_nt: TGTGCCAGCAGCTTAGAACGTGGGACAGGACCCTACGAGCAGTACTTC
clone_size: NA; j_call: TRBJ2-1; d_call: TRBD2; v_call: TRBV27; cdr3_aa: CASSSPLAGGLDEQFF; cdr3_nt: TGTGCCAGCAGTTCGCCCCTAGCGGGAGGGCTTGATGAGCAGTTCTTC
clone_size: once; j_call: TRBJ2-7; d_call: TRBD1; v_call: TRBV10-3; cdr3_aa: CAINGTGGYEQYF; cdr3_nt: TGTGCCATCAACGGGACAGGGGGATACGAGCAGTACTTC
clone_size: few; j_call: TRBJ2-1; d_call: NA; v_call: TRBV5-1; cdr3_aa: CASSFSRVYNEQFF; cdr3_nt: TGCGCCAGCAGCTTTTCGCGGGTGTACAATGAGCAGTTCTTC
clone_size: NA; j_call: TRBJ2-7; d_call: NA; v_call: TRBV27; cdr3_aa: CASSLFRGGEQYF; cdr3_nt: TGTGCCAGCAGTTTATTCAGGGGTGGCGAGCAGTACTTC
clone_size: NA; j_call: TRBJ2-3; d_call: TRBD2; v_call: TRBV5-1; cdr3_aa: CASSSGLAGADTQYF; cdr3_nt: TGCGCCAGCAGCTCCGGACTAGCGGGAGCGGATACGCAGTATTTT
clone_size: NA; j_call: TRBJ1-3; d_call: TRBD1; v_call: TRBV28; cdr3_aa: CASSFKQQGAEDTIYF; cdr3_nt: TGTGCCAGCAGTTTTAAGCAACAGGGGGCCGAGGACACCATATATTTT
clone_size: NA; j_call: TRBJ1-2; d_call: NA; v_call: TRBV5-1; cdr3_aa: CASSRGGLDGYTF; cdr3_nt: TGCGCCAGCAGCCGTGGGGGACTGGATGGCTACACCTTC
clone_size: NA; j_call: TRBJ1-5; d_call: NA; v_call: TRBV28; cdr3_aa: CASSLPGNGQQPQHF; cdr3_nt: TGTGCCAGCAGTTTGCCAGGGAACGGCCAACAGCCCCAGCATTTT
clone_size: NA; j_call: TRBJ1-4; d_call: NA; v_call: TRBV5-1; cdr3_aa: CASSLDAQEANEKLFF; cdr3_nt: TGCGCCAGCAGCTTGGATGCCCAGGAAGCTAATGAAAAACTGTTTTTT
clone_size: NA; j_call: TRBJ2-7; d_call: NA; v_call: TRBV6-1; cdr3_aa: CASSESSVSAPYEQYF; cdr3_nt: TGTGCCAGCAGTGAGTCTAGCGTTTCAGCACCCTACGAGCAGTACTTC
clone_size: NA; j_call: TRBJ1-2; d_call: TRBD1; v_call: TRBV5-8; cdr3_aa: CASSFQGAWRGYTF; cdr3_nt: TGTGCCAGCAGCTTCCAGGGGGCATGGAGAGGCTACACCTTC
clone_size: NA; j_call: TRBJ1-1; d_call: NA; v_call: TRBV19; cdr3_aa: CASSTTGLDEAFF; cdr3_nt: TGTGCCAGTAGTACTACAGGGTTGGATGAAGCTTTCTTT
clone_size: few; j_call: TRBJ2-5; d_call: TRBD2; v_call: TRBV3-1/TRBV3-2; cdr3_aa: CASSREGGETQYF; cdr3_nt: TGTGCCAGCAGCCGGGAGGGCGGGGAGACCCAGTACTTC
clone_size: many; j_call: TRBJ2-1; d_call: TRBD2; v_call: TRBV12-5; cdr3_aa: CASGRESHNEQFF; cdr3_nt: TGTGCTAGTGGGCGGGAGTCTCACAATGAGCAGTTCTTC
clone_size: NA; j_call: TRBJ1-2; d_call: NA; v_call: TRBV15; cdr3_aa: CATSRYDSHRREGGYTF; cdr3_nt: TGTGCCACCAGCAGATATGATTCCCACCGGAGGGAAGGAGGCTACACCTTC
clone_size: few; j_call: TRBJ1-2; d_call: NA; v_call: TRBV12-5; cdr3_aa: CASGLGGYGYTF; cdr3_nt: TGTGCTAGTGGTTTGGGCGGCTATGGCTACACCTTC
clone_size: few; j_call: TRBJ2-5; d_call: NA; v_call: TRBV4-2; cdr3_aa: CASSRDPTGEEGETQYF; cdr3_nt: TGTGCCAGCAGCCGAGACCCTACAGGGGAGGAGGGGGAGACCCAGTACTTC